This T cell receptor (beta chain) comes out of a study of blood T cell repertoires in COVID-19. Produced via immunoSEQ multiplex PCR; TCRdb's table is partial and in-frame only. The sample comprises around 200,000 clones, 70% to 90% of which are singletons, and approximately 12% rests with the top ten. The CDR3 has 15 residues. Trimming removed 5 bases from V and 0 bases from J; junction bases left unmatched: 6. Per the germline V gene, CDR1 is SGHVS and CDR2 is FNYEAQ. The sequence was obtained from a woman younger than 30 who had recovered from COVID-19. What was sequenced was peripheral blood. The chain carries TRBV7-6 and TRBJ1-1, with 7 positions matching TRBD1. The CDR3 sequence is CASSATGLVNTEAFF. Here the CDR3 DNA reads TGTGCCAGCAGCGCGACAGGGTTGGTGAACACTGAAGCTTTCTTT.